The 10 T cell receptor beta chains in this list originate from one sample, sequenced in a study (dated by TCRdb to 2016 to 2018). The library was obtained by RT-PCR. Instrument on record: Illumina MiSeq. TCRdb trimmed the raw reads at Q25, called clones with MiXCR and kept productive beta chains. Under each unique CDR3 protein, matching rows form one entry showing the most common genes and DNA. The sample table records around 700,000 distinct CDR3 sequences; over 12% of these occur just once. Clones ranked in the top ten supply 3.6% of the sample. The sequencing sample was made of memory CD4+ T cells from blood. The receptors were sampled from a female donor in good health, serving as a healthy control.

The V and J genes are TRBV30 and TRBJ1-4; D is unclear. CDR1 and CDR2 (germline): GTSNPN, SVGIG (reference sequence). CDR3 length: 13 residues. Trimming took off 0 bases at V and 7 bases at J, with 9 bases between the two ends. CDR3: CAWSVRRGEKLFF. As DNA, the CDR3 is TGTGCCTGGAGTGTTCGGCGCGGTGAAAAACTGTTTTTT.

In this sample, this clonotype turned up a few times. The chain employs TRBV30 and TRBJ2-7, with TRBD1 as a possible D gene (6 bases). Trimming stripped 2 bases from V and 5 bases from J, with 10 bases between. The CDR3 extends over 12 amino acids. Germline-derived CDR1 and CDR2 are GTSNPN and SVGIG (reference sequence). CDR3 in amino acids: CAWSTTGHEQYF. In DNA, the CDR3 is TGTGCCTGGAGTACAACAGGGCACGAGCAGTACTTC.

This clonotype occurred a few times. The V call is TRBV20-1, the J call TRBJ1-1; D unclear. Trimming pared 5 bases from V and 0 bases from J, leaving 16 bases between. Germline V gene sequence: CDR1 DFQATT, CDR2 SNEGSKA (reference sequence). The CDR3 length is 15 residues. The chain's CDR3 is CSASTRRRMNTEAFF. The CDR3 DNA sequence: TGCAGTGCTTCCACCAGGAGACGGATGAACACTGAAGCTTTCTTT.

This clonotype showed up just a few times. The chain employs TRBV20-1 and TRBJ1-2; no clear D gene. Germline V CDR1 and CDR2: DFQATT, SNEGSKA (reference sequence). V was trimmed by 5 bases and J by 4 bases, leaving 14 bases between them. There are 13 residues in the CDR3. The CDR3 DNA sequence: TGCAGTGCTCAGGACCCGCTTGGCTATGGCTACACCTTC. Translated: CSAQDPLGYGYTF.

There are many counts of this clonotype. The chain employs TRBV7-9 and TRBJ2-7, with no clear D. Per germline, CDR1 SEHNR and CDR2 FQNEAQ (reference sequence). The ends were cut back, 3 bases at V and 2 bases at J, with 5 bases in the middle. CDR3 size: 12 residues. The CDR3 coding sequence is TGTGCCAGCAGCTTCTCTACCTACGAGCAGTACTTC. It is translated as CASSFSTYEQYF.

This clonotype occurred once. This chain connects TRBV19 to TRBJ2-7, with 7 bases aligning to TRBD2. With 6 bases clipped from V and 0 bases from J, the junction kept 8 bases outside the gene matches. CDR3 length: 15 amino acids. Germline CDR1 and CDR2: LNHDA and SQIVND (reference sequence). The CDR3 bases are TGTGCCAGTAGAACGCTAGCGGACGTCTCCTACGAGCAGTACTTC. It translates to CASRTLADVSYEQYF.

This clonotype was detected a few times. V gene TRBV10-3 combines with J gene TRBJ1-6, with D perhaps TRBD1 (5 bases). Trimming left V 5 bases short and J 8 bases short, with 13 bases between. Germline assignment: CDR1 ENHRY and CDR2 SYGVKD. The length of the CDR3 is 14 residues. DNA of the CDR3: TGTGCCATCAGTACTGTACAGGTCGATTCACCCCTCCACTTT. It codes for CAISTVQVDSPLHF.

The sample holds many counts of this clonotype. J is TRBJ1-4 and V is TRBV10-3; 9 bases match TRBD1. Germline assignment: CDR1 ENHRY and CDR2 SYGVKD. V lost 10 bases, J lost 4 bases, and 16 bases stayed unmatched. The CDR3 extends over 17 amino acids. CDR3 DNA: TGTGCCAGCGCGCCGGGACAGGGAATTCGGGGTAATGAAAAACTGTTTTTT. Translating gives CASAPGQGIRGNEKLFF.

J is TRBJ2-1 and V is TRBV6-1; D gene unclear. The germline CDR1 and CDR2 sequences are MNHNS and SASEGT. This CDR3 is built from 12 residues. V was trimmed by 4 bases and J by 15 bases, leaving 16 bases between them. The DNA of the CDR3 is TGTGCCAGCAGTGCCCCGGCGGAGAAGTGGTTCTTC. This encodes CASSAPAEKWFF.

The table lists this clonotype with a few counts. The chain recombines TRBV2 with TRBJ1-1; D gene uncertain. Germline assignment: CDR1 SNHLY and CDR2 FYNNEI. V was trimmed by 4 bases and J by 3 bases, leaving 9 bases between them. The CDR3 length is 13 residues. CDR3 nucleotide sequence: TGTGCCAGCAGTGGAGACGGGTACACTGAAGCTTTCTTT. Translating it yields CASSGDGYTEAFF.